The text below deals with one TCR beta chain. Its target is not known. This sample is part of a study of CD8 T cells in ankylosing spondylitis. A quantitative 5'-RACE method, one with molecular barcodes, was used to make TCR beta libraries. TCRdb reanalysed the 5' RACE reads using MiXCR and keeps one entry per CDR3 protein. The table includes over 450,000 distinct CDR3 sequences, 12% detected once. The study, taken as a whole, reports: A motif in TCR beta, a set of about 8 highly homologous variants, appeared characteristic of ankylosing spondylitis blood.

From germline, CDR1 is SGHDT and CDR2 YYEEEE. The CDR3 sequence is 18 residues long. J lost 0 bases, V lost 9 bases, and 15 bases had no gene match. The rearrangement joins TRBV5-6 to TRBJ1-1; 12 bases map to TRBD1. The sequence was obtained from a male donor with ankylosing spondylitis. Sequencing was done on a sample of blood, either unsorted or a sorted T cell fraction (not recorded which). As DNA, the CDR3 is TGTGCCATCGGCTCCGGTCTGGGGACAGGGGGCCTGAACACTGAAGCTTTCTTT. Residues: CAIGSGLGTGGLNTEAFF.